This TCR beta chain derives from a study of CD8+ T cells in alopecia areata. The wider study: Administration of oral tofacitinib to treated patients was at 5 to 10 mg twice daily. The duration of tofacitinib was 6 to 18 months, with 6 months off drug afterward. Among treated patients, severity was scored by affected scalp area percentage.

V shed 7 bases and J shed 0 bases, with 9 bases lying between them. The CDR3 consists of 12 residues. Germline V lookup: CDR1 SQVTM, CDR2 ANQGSEA. Broader study findings: There was only one nonresponder, so it was unclear how baseline CD8+ expansion relates to response.

Extracted RNA was reverse transcribed into cDNA, the sequencing template. Clones were read by immunoSEQ multiplex PCR, and TCRdb kept only the in-frame ones, dropping some. The sample comprises about 190,000 clones, roughly three fifths of which are singletons, and over 0.55% rests with the top ten. Notes on this clone: No antigen is known for it.

Indicated treatment: oral pan-JAK inhibitor, 5-10 mg twice daily. V gene TRBV29-1 combines with J gene TRBJ1-2; no reliable D call. The sample was CD4+ T cells sorted from blood, taken at week 4, from a patient treated with tofacitinib. The TCR was taken from a human donor with alopecia areata. The DNA of the CDR3 is TGCAGCGCTGGAGGGCCTAACTATGGCTACACCTTC. Its protein product is CSAGGPNYGYTF.